This TCR beta chain came from a study of T cell responses to AZD1222 COVID-19 vaccine (dated by TCRdb to the early 2020s). Describing the broader study: AZD1222 recipients given second doses at about 4 weeks or at about 12 weeks were pooled, since spike-specific TCR depth and breadth were not found to differ between the two schedules. TCR sequencing was performed for roughly 250 trial participants, of whom about 200 were given two doses of AZD1222 and around 25 were given two doses of MenACWY control vaccine. Trial participants were enrolled into age subgroups of 18-55, 56-69 and 70-plus years, which contained about 150, 27 and 61 TCR-sequenced participants, respectively.

The CDR3 regions of human TCRbeta chains were analyzed by immunosequencing. From the authors' description of their analysis: TCRs in the repertoires were compared against a reference library of SARS-CoV-2-specific TCRs that had been generated with the MIRA antigen-specificity platform. Breadth was defined as the fraction of unique TCRs that were SARS-CoV-2-associated, and depth was defined as the fraction of total T cells that were SARS-CoV-2-associated. Using the MIRA data, every spike-specific TCR was mapped to the spike region that the TCR reacted to and assigned to either a CD4 or a CD8 class. Log10-transformed breadth and depth values were compared by one-way ANOVA with Sidak's multiple comparisons tests. As stored in TCRdb, this immuneACCESS dataset retains in-frame rearrangements with V and J assigned. A fraction of the clones does not appear; measured against another copy, unresolved V genes explain less than half of the discrepancy, and the remainder lacks a known reason. The V and J calls and clone size were taken over from that table, and D and trimming were inferred from the DNA. This sample lists roughly 120,000 clones; about nine tenths were detected once. The ten biggest clones cover 6.5% to 9.5% of the sample.

As for this clone: Its cognate antigen has yet to be identified. No much larger clone exists at a distance of one base, and base qualities are not known.

In the germline V gene, CDR1 corresponds to ENHRY and CDR2 to SYGVKD. The CDR3 starts with the cysteine, ends with the phenylalanine, and has 15 residues. Of the read, only the CDR3 DNA is kept; its 45 bases are in frame from base 1. The V and J ends are trimmed by 2 bases and 3 bases, leaving 10 bases between them. According to the study, the label for this sample's time point signals: baseline before first vaccination. The vaccinee samples were drawn from two UK trials, COV001 and COV002, one of which was a single-blind randomized controlled phase 2/3 trial testing AZD1222 (ChAdOx1 nCoV-19) in healthy adults. For TCRbeta chain sequencing, PBMC samples were collected from trial participants at day 0 and at day 28 after the second dose. General study outcomes and caveats: Because no day 14 peak-response samples were available, repertoires were characterized only after the peak T cell response. Most participants were white British and females outnumbered males, and the authors suggested that clonal diversity may have been underestimated. In the small 56-69-year group, the increase in depth fell short of significance, most likely because of low power. The whole spike protein was spanned by vaccine-associated CD4 TCRs, and dominant responses were seen in regions 160-218 and 743-854. Reportedly, almost half of the unique spike-specific TCRs recognized epitopes lying outside the regions that are mutated in the B.1.351 and B.1.1.7 variants. Conclusions about previously exposed vaccinees are limited because only a handful of AZD1222 recipients were SARS-CoV-2 seropositive at baseline. A significant rise in spike-specific TCR breadth and depth was observed after two AZD1222 doses relative to day 0 and relative to MenACWY recipients.

Sequenced material: peripheral blood, taken on day 0 of AZD1222 vaccination. The source is an adult in good health. The V and J segments used are TRBV10-3 and TRBJ2-2, with the D segment identity uncertain. The nucleotide sequence reads as follows: TGTGCCATCAGTGAGGGGTCCAGCTACACCGGGGAGCTGTTTTTT. Translation gives CAISEGSSYTGELFF.